What follows describes a single T cell receptor (beta chain). The specificity of this receptor is unknown. Per-base qualities were not stored, and no clone one base away is much larger. The collaborating institutions used their own protocols to collect whole blood in K2EDTA tubes. For TCRbeta analysis, collaborator samples were shipped as frozen whole blood, as isolated PBMCs, or as DNA extracted from either sample type. These data belong to a study of blood T cell repertoires in COVID-19 (TCRdb year 2020). Some background on the complete study: Collaborator samples came from the United States, Italy and Spain and covered acute and convalescent phases of COVID-19. The material from the prospective study consisted of cDNA or gDNA derived from T cells, B-cell-depleted T cells, or PBMCs. Where available, HLA class I and class II types were taken from metadata supplied by the sample provider and were not determined by assay-based typing. Samples were obtained from the ongoing ImmuneRACE study (first 160 participants) and from over 1,000 subjects provided by 6 global collaborators. Nearly every sample came with metadata listing a de-identified subject ID, COVID-19 status, age in years and sex. The repertoires were made available in a free public database intended to serve as a resource for research on the immune response to SARS-CoV-2. The dataset comprised deeply sampled blood TCRbeta repertoires from subjects exposed to, actively infected with, or recovered from COVID-19. Study-wide conclusions, independent of this receptor: The quantity of clinical and demographic metadata differed by source and by participant and was supplied without curation.

The CDR3 runs 14 residues from the cysteine to the phenylalanine. Only the CDR3 portion is preserved as DNA: 42 bases, with reading frame beginning at the first base. The junction shows trimming of 5 bases on V and 5 bases on J, and the gene matches do not reach 4 bases of it. CDR1 MNHEY and CDR2 SMNVEV were looked up in the germline V gene (reference sequence). The immunoSEQ Assay, a bias-controlled multiplex PCR, was used to amplify TCRbeta CDR3 regions from genomic DNA. The paper's processing steps were these. Nucleated cell counts per sample were estimated from amplification of reference gene primers within the assay. Sequence reads were collapsed and filtered to measure the absolute abundance of every unique TCRbeta CDR3 rearrangement. For each sample, productive Simpson clonality was calculated as the square root of Simpson's diversity index across productive rearrangements. The source is immuneACCESS, and TCRdb retained only in-frame sequences with V and J called. Part of the clones is not carried over; for the studies checked, unresolved V genes explain less than half of this, and the remainder is unexplained. V, J and clone size derive from that table, while D and trimming were established from the DNA sequence. The sample table records under 150,000 clones; 80% of these occur just once. The top ten hold roughly 13% of the sample.

Source material: peripheral blood. This chain joins TRBV27 to TRBJ2-3; 10 of the junction bases match TRBD2. The sequence was collected from a man aged 55 to 70 with active or convalescent COVID-19. The DNA sequence is as follows: TGTGCCAGCAGTAGCGGGAGGGCAGTAGATACGCAGTATTTT. Its translation is CASSSGRAVDTQYF.